Shown below are 12 T cell receptor beta chains from a single sample sequenced in a study of blood T cells in healthy people across ages. With a J-beta primer mix and a sample-barcoded 5' primer, a second PCR ran roughly 7 to 11 cycles. Each CDR3 protein gets one entry after TCRdb re-called the 5' RACE reads with MiXCR. Seen here are under 850,000 distinct CDR3 sequences, roughly 34% observed once, and the top ten hold 10% to 15%. Sequenced material: blood. The receptors shown here come from a man aged 18 to 35 in good health.

The chain combines TRBV20-1 with TRBJ2-3, with unresolved D. The V end lost 5 bases, the J end lost 6 bases, and 21 bases lay between the germline ends. The germline V gene has CDR1 DFQATT and CDR2 SNEGSKA (reference sequence). CDR3 length equals 15 residues. The CDR3: CSAASLASVGDTQYF. In DNA form, the CDR3 reads TGCAGTGCTGCCTCCTTGGCGTCGGTGGGGGATACGCAGTATTTT.

This clonotype was seen only a few times. The rearrangement links TRBV12-3 or TRBV12-4 to TRBJ2-5; D may be TRBD1 (5 bases). CDR3 length: 14 residues. Between the trimmed V and J ends, which lost 7 bases and 0 bases, there was a span of 12 bases. The chain's CDR3 is CASTPDRYQETQYF. CDR3 DNA: TGTGCCAGCACCCCAGACAGATACCAAGAGACCCAGTACTTC.

This rearrangement joins TRBV28 to TRBJ2-5, with 9 bases aligning to TRBD1. V lost 6 bases and J lost 2; bases outside the gene matches: 4. This CDR3 contains 14 residues. Germline CDR1 is MDHEN and CDR2 is SYDVKM. This CDR3 reads CASRQDRGQETQYF. CDR3 DNA: TGTGCCAGCAGACAGGACAGGGGTCAAGAGACCCAGTACTTC.

This clonotype was observed at least ten times. The rearrangement links TRBV3-1 to TRBJ1-4, with D perhaps matching TRBD1 (6 bases). Germline V gives CDR1 LGHDT, CDR2 YNNKEL (reference sequence). V was pared by 3 bases and J by 6 bases, with 14 bases between. The CDR3 length is 15 residues. The CDR3 protein is CASSQTTGTYEKLFF. The CDR3 DNA follows: TGTGCCAGCAGCCAGACGACAGGCACATATGAAAAACTGTTTTTT.

The rearrangement links TRBV5-5 to TRBJ2-2; D is undetermined. Germline V gene data show CDR1 as SGHKS and CDR2 as YYEKEE (reference sequence). Trimming took off 0 bases at V and 2 bases at J, with 5 bases between the two ends. There are 14 residues in the CDR3. The CDR3 reads CASSLVVNTGELFF. DNA for the CDR3: TGTGCCAGCAGCTTGGTGGTCAACACCGGGGAGCTGTTTTTT.

The rearrangement links TRBV18 to TRBJ2-6, with no clear D. This CDR3 comprises 17 residues. Trimming pared 3 bases from V and 0 bases from J, leaving 12 bases between. Germline V CDR1 and CDR2: KGHSH, LQKENI. CDR3 nucleotides: TGTGCCAGCTCACCCCAGGCGATTGCCTCTGGGGCCAACGTCCTGACTTTC. This sequence encodes CASSPQAIASGANVLTF.

The rearrangement links TRBV7-9 to TRBJ1-2, with 7 bases that match TRBD1. CDR3 size: 13 residues. V was pared by 3 bases and J by 6 bases, with 4 bases of the junction left unmatched. CDR1 is SEHNR, CDR2 FQNEAQ, per germline (reference sequence). The CDR3 DNA reads as TGTGCCAGCAGCTTCACAGGGGCCGATGGCTACACCTTC. As protein: CASSFTGADGYTF.

This clonotype has only a few counts. The rearrangement joins TRBV6-5 to TRBJ2-5; 7 bases are a match to TRBD2. This CDR3 has 14 amino acids. Germline V lookup: CDR1 MNHEY, CDR2 SVGAGI. With V trimmed by 4 bases and J by 11 bases, 13 bases remained unmatched. CDR3 residues: CASSSRTRRNEQYF. CDR3 nucleotides: TGTGCCAGCAGTTCCCGGACTAGAAGGAATGAGCAGTACTTC.

The chain is built from TRBV4-2 and TRBJ1-5; the match to TRBD1 covers 7 bases. The CDR3 contains 15 residues. Trimming removed 1 base from V and 5 bases from J; junction bases left unmatched: 5. CDR1 LGHNA and CDR2 YNFKEQ come from the germline V gene. The DNA for the CDR3 is TGTGCCAGCAGCCAAGGATGCCAGGGGGATCAGCCCCAGCATTTT. The encoded protein is CASSQGCQGDQPQHF.

The sample holds one count of this clonotype. As DNA, the CDR3 is TGTGCCAGCAGCCAAGTGTCTGATCAGCCCCAGCATTTT. Amino acids: CASSQVSDQPQHF. The chain is built from TRBV3-1 and TRBJ1-5; the D is unclear. V lost 1 base to trimming and J lost 5 bases, with 6 bases between them. The CDR3 consists of 13 residues. CDR1 and CDR2 from the germline V gene are LGHDT and YNNKEL (reference sequence).

The table lists this clonotype with a few counts. V gene TRBV12-3 or TRBV12-4 combines with J gene TRBJ1-5, with D hard to call. The CDR3 extends over 15 amino acids. Trimming stripped 5 bases from V and 4 bases from J, with 15 bases between. For the CDR3, the DNA is TGTGCCAGCAGTCTACTTGCGGGCCTAAATCAGCCCCAGCATTTT. Amino acids: CASSLLAGLNQPQHF.

This clonotype was seen a handful of times. This chain connects TRBV4-2 to TRBJ1-2, with 9 bases that match TRBD1. The CDR3 runs to 16 residues. Germline V gives CDR1 LGHNA, CDR2 YNFKEQ. With V trimmed by 2 bases and J by 4 bases, 8 bases remained unmatched. The CDR3 is CASSQPDRGGPYGYTF. The CDR3 DNA is TGTGCCAGCAGCCAACCGGACAGGGGAGGACCCTATGGCTACACCTTC.